The 25 T cell receptor beta chains below were found in one sample sequenced in a study of blood T cell repertoires in COVID-19. Here immunoSEQ multiplex PCR was the method, and the copy in TCRdb shows in-frame clones only, minus some. The data hold under 110,000 clones, with 76% observed a single time. The material sequenced was peripheral blood. The receptors originated from a man older than 75 with COVID-19, enrolled during active disease.

The V call is TRBV9, the J call TRBJ2-2, with no clear D. Germline V gene lookup returns CDR1 SGDLS and CDR2 YYNGEE. V dropped 10 bases and J dropped 4 bases, with 14 bases sitting between them. The CDR3 totals 13 residues. Here the CDR3 DNA reads TGTGCCCGCGAGACACTGTTCACCGGGGAGCTGTTTTTT. Amino acid sequence: CARETLFTGELFF.

The chain uses TRBV28 and TRBJ1-2, with 11 bases identical to TRBD1. Looked up from germline, CDR1 is MDHEN and CDR2 is SYDVKM. The junction had 5 bases not matched to a gene; V was cut back by 6 bases and J by 8 bases. The CDR3 is made up of 13 amino acids. CDR3 nucleotides: TGTGCCAGCAGGCTGGACAGGGGGCTAGGCTACACCTTC. Residues: CASRLDRGLGYTF.

A single count supports this clone. The chain couples TRBV28 to TRBJ2-2, with D tentatively TRBD1 (5 bases). CDR3 size: 13 residues. The V gene lost 10 bases and the J gene lost 4 bases, with 13 bases spanning the gap. The germline V gene has CDR1 MDHEN and CDR2 SYDVKM. The CDR3 loop reads CATLDSTTGELFF. CDR3 nucleotide sequence: TGTGCCACCTTAGACAGTACCACCGGGGAGCTGTTTTTT.

The chain couples TRBV6-1 to TRBJ1-2; tentative D call: TRBD1 (6 bases). CDR1 MNHNS and CDR2 SASEGT come from the germline V gene. V was trimmed by 3 bases and J by 8 bases, leaving 16 bases between them. This CDR3 spans 14 amino acids. CDR3 sequence: CASSDRGKLYGYTF. For the CDR3, the DNA is TGTGCCAGCAGTGACAGGGGAAAGCTTTACGGCTACACCTTC.

V gene TRBV6-1 combines with J gene TRBJ2-1; the match to TRBD2 covers 9 bases. V was pared by 4 bases and J by 0 bases, with 7 bases of the junction left unmatched. The CDR3 has 17 amino acids. Germline-derived CDR1 and CDR2 are MNHNS and SASEGT. This CDR3 reads CASSGSTSGSSYNEQFF. CDR3 in DNA: TGTGCCAGCAGTGGGTCGACTAGCGGAAGCTCCTACAATGAGCAGTTCTTC.

This rearrangement joins TRBV27 to TRBJ1-1, with 9 nucleotides matching TRBD1. V shed 1 base and J 3 bases; nucleotides not matched to a gene: 6. CDR3 size: 16 residues. Germline CDR1 is MNHEY and CDR2 is SMNVEV (reference sequence). The CDR3: CASSLLPGQGDTEAFF. The CDR3 DNA reads TGTGCCAGCAGTTTATTACCGGGACAGGGAGACACTGAAGCTTTCTTT.

The chain links TRBV5-1 to TRBJ2-1; 12 bases are shared with TRBD2. After removal of 0 bases from V and 9 bases from J, the junction contained 7 bases not matched to a gene. Germline CDR1 SGHRS, CDR2 YFSETQ. The CDR3 extends over 16 amino acids. The CDR3 reads CASSLALAGGPREQFF. CDR3 nucleotides: TGCGCCAGCAGCTTGGCCCTAGCGGGAGGGCCACGTGAGCAGTTCTTC.

The chain links TRBV18 to TRBJ2-3, with 7 bases aligning to TRBD2. Germline CDR1 KGHSH, CDR2 LQKENI. The V gene end was trimmed by 5 bases and the J gene end by 2 bases; junction bases not matched to a gene: 13. The CDR3 runs 17 residues. CDR3 residues: CASSLSGGTIYTDTQYF. The CDR3 bases are TGTGCCAGCTCATTAAGTGGAGGGACTATCTACACAGATACGCAGTATTTT.

The chain is built from TRBV28 and TRBJ2-3; 8 bases agree with TRBD2. The CDR3 runs to 15 residues. With V trimmed by 4 bases and J by 2 bases, 5 bases remained unmatched. Germline V gene sequence: CDR1 MDHEN, CDR2 SYDVKM. The CDR3 coding sequence is TGTGCCAGCAGTTGGGAACTAGCGGTCACAGATACGCAGTATTTT. Protein product: CASSWELAVTDTQYF.

The CDR3 spells CASSAQGYGYTF. The CDR3 nucleotides are TGTGCCAGCAGTGCACAGGGGTATGGCTACACCTTC. This chain uses TRBV2 with TRBJ1-2; 7 positions match TRBD1. Germline CDR1 and CDR2: SNHLY and FYNNEI. This CDR3 is 12 amino acids long. V lost 4 bases to trimming and J lost 5 bases; unmatched junction nucleotides: 1.

The chain combines TRBV10-3 with TRBJ2-1, with 9 bases that match TRBD1. Germline V gene sequence: CDR1 ENHRY, CDR2 SYGVKD. V gave up 2 bases and J gave up 2 bases; unmatched junction bases: 10. CDR3 length: 18 residues. CDR3 loop: CAISEVPGTGPPYNEQFF. The DNA of the CDR3 is TGTGCCATCAGTGAGGTACCCGGGACAGGGCCCCCCTACAATGAGCAGTTCTTC.

The chain combines TRBV27 with TRBJ2-2; no reliable D call. V lost 8 bases to trimming and J lost 5 bases, with 12 bases between them. Germline V lookup: CDR1 MNHEY, CDR2 SMNVEV (reference sequence). CDR3 size: 13 residues. CDR3 bases: TGTGCCAGCTCCACTTATAGAACCGGGGAGCTGTTTTTT. Translating it yields CASSTYRTGELFF.

This clone was seen more than once but under ten times. The chain links TRBV15 to TRBJ1-5; 7 positions agree with TRBD1. The CDR3 runs 15 residues. CDR1 is LNHNV, CDR2 YYDKDF, per germline (reference sequence). V gave up 5 bases and J gave up 4 bases; unmatched junction bases: 8. DNA of the CDR3: TGTGCCACCAGCTCGCTGGACAGGAGAAATCAGCCCCAGCATTTT. This translates into CATSSLDRRNQPQHF.

In this sample, this clone turned up a few times. The gene calls are TRBV12-3 or TRBV12-4 and TRBJ2-1; 7 bases agree with TRBD1. Trimming cost V 10 bases and J 8 bases; bases outside gene matches: 11. The CDR3 is 13 residues long. The CDR3: CATERGGGDEQFF. The CDR3 region has the DNA TGTGCCACCGAACGAGGGGGCGGCGATGAGCAGTTCTTC.

The V gene is TRBV28, the J gene TRBJ1-2; TRBD1 might be the D (5 bases). CDR1 and CDR2 from the germline V gene are MDHEN and SYDVKM. V was trimmed by 3 bases and J by 2 bases, leaving 7 bases between them. This CDR3 has 13 residues. The DNA for the CDR3 is TGTGCCAGCAGTTTTCGACAGAACTATGGCTACACCTTC. It yields the protein CASSFRQNYGYTF.

This clone was counted between two and nine times. The V gene is TRBV6-5, the J gene TRBJ2-5, with 8 positions matching TRBD2. V gave up 0 bases and J gave up 4 bases; unmatched junction bases: 4. This CDR3 has 15 amino acids. Germline loops: CDR1 MNHEY, CDR2 SVGAGI. The CDR3 region has the DNA TGTGCCAGCAGTTACTCGCTCGGGAGGGGAGAGACCCAGTACTTC. It is translated as CASSYSLGRGETQYF.

The genes are TRBV27 and TRBJ1-6; D unresolved. Trimming pared 6 bases from V and 6 bases from J, leaving 9 bases between. The V gene's germline CDR1 is MNHEY and CDR2 SMNVEV (reference sequence). This CDR3 comprises 13 residues. CDR3 protein: CASRGPVNSPLHF. The DNA of the CDR3 is TGTGCCAGCAGGGGCCCGGTTAATTCACCCCTCCACTTT.

This chain uses TRBV2 with TRBJ2-1; D gene uncertain. V was cut by 4 bases and J by 7 bases, with 5 bases left in between. Per germline, CDR1 SNHLY and CDR2 FYNNEI. There are 11 residues in the CDR3. The CDR3, as DNA: TGTGCCAGCAGTGTCGGGAATGAGCAGTTCTTC. This translates into CASSVGNEQFF.

V and J are TRBV29-1 and TRBJ2-7; TRBD2 matches 7 bases. CDR3 length equals 13 residues. The germline gives CDR1 SQVTM, CDR2 ANQGSEA. The V gene end was trimmed by 0 bases and the J gene end by 3 bases; junction bases not matched to a gene: 2. The CDR3, as DNA: TGCAGCGTTGAAGATCGGGAGGACTACGAGCAGTACTTC. It translates to CSVEDREDYEQYF.

The chain employs TRBV28 and TRBJ2-2; D is unresolved. CDR1 is MDHEN and CDR2 is SYDVKM in the germline V gene. Deletions cut 5 bases from V and 4 bases from J, with 17 bases between. The CDR3 covers 16 residues. This CDR3 is CASSAGGSSGTGELFF. As DNA, the CDR3 is TGTGCCAGCAGTGCTGGCGGATCATCGGGCACCGGGGAGCTGTTTTTT.

This clone was seen a handful of times. The chain recombines TRBV7-2 with TRBJ1-3; D possibly corresponds to TRBD1 (6 bases). The CDR3 spans 16 residues. Per germline, CDR1 SGHTA and CDR2 FQGNSA. Trimming left V 3 bases short and J 1 base short, with 13 bases between. The DNA of the CDR3 is TGTGCCAGCAGCTTGACAGGAGTAGATTCTGGAAACACCATATATTTT. Its translation: CASSLTGVDSGNTIYF.

The J gene is TRBJ2-7, the V gene TRBV6-5; no clear D gene. Germline loops: CDR1 MNHEY, CDR2 SVGAGI. V dropped 5 bases and J dropped 0 bases, with 14 bases sitting between them. The CDR3 extends over 15 amino acids. The CDR3 DNA sequence: TGTGCCAGCAGTCCATTCCGCGGAAGCTCCTACGAGCAGTACTTC. Residues: CASSPFRGSSYEQYF.

The V call is TRBV19, the J call TRBJ2-5; unclear D gene. Germline V CDR1 and CDR2: LNHDA, SQIVND (reference sequence). This CDR3 spans 13 amino acids. Trimming removed 4 bases at V and 0 bases at J, with 6 bases between. CDR3 coding DNA: TGTGCCAGTAGTACTGACAACCAAGAGACCCAGTACTTC. The encoded protein is CASSTDNQETQYF.

This clone was counted between two and nine times. V usage is TRBV7-2 and J usage is TRBJ2-3, with 7 bases that match TRBD2. V shed 1 base and J 3 bases; nucleotides not matched to a gene: 4. This CDR3 is 15 amino acids long. Germline CDR1 is SGHTA and CDR2 is FQGNSA. The CDR3 reads CASSLGGRGTDTQYF. CDR3 sequence (DNA): TGTGCCAGCAGCTTAGGCGGGAGAGGTACAGATACGCAGTATTTT.

The CDR3 region is CASNPGLAGKETQYF. CDR3 DNA sequence: TGTGCCAGCAACCCGGGACTAGCGGGAAAAGAGACCCAGTACTTC. The chain employs TRBV3-1 (or the pseudogene TRBV3-2) and TRBJ2-5, with 13 bases identical to TRBD2. Trimming at V came to 7 bases and at J to 3 bases, leaving 5 bases not matched to a gene. The CDR3 spans 15 residues. Germline V gene lookup returns CDR1 LGHDT and CDR2 YNNKEL (reference sequence).